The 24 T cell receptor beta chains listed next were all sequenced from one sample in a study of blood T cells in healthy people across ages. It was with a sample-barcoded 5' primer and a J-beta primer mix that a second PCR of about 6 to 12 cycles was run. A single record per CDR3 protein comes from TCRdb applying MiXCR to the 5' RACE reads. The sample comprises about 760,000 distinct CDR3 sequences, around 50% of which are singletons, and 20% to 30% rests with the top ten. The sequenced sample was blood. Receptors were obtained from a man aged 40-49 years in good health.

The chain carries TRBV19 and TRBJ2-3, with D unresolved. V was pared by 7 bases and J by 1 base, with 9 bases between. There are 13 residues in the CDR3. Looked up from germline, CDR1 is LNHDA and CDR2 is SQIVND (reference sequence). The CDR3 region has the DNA TGTGCCAGTACCCAAAGCCGCACAGATACGCAGTATTTT. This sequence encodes CASTQSRTDTQYF.

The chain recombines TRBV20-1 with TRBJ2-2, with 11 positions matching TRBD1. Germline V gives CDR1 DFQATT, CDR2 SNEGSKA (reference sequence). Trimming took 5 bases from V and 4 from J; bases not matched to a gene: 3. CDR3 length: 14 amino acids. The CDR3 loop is CSARTGGGTGELFF. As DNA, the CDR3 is TGCAGTGCTCGGACAGGGGGCGGCACCGGGGAGCTGTTTTTT.

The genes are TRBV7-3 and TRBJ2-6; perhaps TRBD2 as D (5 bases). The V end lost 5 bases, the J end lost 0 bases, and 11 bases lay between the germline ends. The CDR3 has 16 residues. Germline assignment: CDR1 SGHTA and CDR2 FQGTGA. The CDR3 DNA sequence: TGTGCCAGCAGCCTGGAGCGGATCTCTGGGGCCAACGTCCTGACTTTC. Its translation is CASSLERISGANVLTF.

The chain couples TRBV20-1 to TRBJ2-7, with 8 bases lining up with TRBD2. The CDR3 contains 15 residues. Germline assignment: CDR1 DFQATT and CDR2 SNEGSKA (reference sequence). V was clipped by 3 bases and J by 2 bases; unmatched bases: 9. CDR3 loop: CSASKSRGGTYEQYF. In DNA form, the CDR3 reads TGCAGTGCTAGTAAGTCTCGCGGGGGGACCTACGAGCAGTACTTC.

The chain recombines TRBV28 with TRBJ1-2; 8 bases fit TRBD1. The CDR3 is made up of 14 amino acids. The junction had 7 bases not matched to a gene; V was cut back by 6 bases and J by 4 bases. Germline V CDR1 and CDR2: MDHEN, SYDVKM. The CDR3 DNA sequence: TGTGCCAGCAGCCCAACCGGGACAGGCTATGGCTACACCTTC. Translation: CASSPTGTGYGYTF.

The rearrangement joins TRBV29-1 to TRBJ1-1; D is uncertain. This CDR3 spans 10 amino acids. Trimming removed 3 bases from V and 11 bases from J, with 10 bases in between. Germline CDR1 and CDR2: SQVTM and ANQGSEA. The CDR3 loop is CSVEESRAFF. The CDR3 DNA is TGCAGCGTTGAGGAGAGCCGGGCTTTCTTT.

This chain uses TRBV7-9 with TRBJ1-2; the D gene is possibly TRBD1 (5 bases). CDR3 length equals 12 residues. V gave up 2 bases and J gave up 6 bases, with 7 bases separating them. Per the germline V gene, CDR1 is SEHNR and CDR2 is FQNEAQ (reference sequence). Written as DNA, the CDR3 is TGTGCCAGCAGCTTAATGGGGGATGGCTACACCTTC. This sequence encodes CASSLMGDGYTF.

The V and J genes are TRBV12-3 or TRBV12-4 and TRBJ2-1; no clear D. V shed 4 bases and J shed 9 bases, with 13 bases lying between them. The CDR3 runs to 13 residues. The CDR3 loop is CASSSLLGPEQFF. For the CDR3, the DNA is TGTGCCAGCAGTTCCCTCCTTGGACCTGAGCAGTTCTTC.

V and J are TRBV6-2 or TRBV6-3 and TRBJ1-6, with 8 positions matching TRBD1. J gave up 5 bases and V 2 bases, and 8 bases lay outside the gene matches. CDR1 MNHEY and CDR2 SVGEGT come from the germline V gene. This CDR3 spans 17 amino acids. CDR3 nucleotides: TGTGCCAGCAGTTACCGCCCGACAGGGGCGAATAATTCACCCCTCCACTTT. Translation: CASSYRPTGANNSPLHF.

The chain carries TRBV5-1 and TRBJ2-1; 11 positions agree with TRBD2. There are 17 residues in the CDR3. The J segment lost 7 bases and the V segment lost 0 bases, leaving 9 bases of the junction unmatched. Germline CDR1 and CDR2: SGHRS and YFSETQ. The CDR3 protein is CASSLVVAGGPENEQFF. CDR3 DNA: TGCGCCAGCAGCTTGGTAGTAGCGGGAGGGCCGGAGAATGAGCAGTTCTTC.

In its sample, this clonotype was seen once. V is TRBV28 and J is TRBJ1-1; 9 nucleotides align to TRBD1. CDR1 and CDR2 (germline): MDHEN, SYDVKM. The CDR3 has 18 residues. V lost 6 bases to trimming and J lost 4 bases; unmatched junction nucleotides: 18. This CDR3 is CASSPMKLGGQGGTEAFF. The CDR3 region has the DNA TGTGCCAGCAGCCCAATGAAGTTGGGGGGACAGGGAGGCACTGAAGCTTTCTTT.

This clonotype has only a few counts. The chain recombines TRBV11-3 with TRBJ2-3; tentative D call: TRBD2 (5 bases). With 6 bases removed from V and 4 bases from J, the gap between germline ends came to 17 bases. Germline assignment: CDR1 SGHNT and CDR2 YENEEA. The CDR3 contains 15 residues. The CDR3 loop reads CASRDLRAAADTQYF. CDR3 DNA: TGTGCCAGCAGGGATCTGCGGGCAGCGGCAGATACGCAGTATTTT.

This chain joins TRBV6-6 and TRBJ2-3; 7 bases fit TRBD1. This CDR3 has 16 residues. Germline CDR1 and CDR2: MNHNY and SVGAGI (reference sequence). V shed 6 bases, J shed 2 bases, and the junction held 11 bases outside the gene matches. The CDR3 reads CASSRIRDRNTDTQYF. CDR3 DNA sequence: TGTGCCAGCAGCCGCATCCGGGACAGAAACACAGATACGCAGTATTTT.

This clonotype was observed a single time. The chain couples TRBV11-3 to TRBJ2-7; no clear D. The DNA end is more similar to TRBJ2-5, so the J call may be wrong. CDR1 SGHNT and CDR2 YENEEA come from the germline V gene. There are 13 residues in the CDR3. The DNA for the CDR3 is TGTGCCAGCAGCCCTGGGGTCGTGGAGACCCAGTACTTC. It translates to CASSPGVVETQYF.

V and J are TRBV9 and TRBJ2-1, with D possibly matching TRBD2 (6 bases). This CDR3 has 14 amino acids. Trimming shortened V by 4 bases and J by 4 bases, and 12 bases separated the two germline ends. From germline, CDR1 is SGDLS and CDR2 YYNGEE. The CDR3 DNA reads TGTGCCAGCAGCTTGGGACTCCTGTACAATGAGCAGTTCTTC. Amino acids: CASSLGLLYNEQFF.

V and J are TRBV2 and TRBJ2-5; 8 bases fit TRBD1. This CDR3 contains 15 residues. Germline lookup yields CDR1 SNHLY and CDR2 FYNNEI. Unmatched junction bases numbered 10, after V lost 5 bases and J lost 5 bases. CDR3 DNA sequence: TGTGCCAGCAGTTCACAGGGACAGGAGATCGAGACCCAGTACTTC. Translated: CASSSQGQEIETQYF.

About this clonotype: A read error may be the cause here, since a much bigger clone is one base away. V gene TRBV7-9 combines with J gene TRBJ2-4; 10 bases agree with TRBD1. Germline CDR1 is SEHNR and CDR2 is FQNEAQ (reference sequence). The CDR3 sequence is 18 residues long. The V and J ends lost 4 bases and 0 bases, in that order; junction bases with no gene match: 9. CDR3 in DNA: TGTGCCAGCAGCTCCGGGACAGGGGCAGCATTAGCCAAAAACATTCAGTACTTC. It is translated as CASSSGTGAALAKNIQYF.

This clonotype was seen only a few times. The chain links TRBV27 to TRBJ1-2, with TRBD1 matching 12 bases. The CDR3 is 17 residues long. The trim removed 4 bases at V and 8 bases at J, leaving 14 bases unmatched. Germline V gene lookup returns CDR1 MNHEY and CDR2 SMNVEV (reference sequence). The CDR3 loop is CASSSTGTGGDGQGYTF. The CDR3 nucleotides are TGTGCCAGCAGTTCTACCGGGACAGGGGGCGACGGCCAAGGCTACACCTTC.

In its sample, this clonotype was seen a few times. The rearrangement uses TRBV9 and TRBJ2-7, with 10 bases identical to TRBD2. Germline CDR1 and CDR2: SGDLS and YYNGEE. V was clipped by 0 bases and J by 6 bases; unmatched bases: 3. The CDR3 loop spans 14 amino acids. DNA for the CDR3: TGTGCCAGCAGCGTAGGGCTAGCGGGAGCCGAGCAGTACTTC. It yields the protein CASSVGLAGAEQYF.

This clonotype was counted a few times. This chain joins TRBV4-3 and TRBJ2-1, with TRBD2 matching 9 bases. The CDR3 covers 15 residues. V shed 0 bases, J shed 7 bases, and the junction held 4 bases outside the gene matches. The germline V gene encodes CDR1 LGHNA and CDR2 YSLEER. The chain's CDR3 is CASSQEGTSRNEQFF. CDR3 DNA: TGCGCCAGCAGCCAAGAGGGGACTAGCAGGAATGAGCAGTTCTTC.

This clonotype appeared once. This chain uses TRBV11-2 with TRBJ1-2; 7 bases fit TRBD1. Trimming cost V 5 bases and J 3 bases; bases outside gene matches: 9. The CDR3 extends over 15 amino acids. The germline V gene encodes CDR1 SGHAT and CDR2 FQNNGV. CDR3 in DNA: TGTGCCAGCAGCCGCCGACAGGGAGATTACTATGGCTACACCTTC. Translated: CASSRRQGDYYGYTF.

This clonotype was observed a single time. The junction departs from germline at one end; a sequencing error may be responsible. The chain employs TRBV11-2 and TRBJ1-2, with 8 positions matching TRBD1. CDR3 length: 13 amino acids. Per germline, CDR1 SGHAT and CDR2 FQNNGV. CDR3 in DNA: TGTGCCAGCAGCCCCTTCCAGGGGGCTGGCTACACTTTC. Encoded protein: CASSPFQGAGYTF.

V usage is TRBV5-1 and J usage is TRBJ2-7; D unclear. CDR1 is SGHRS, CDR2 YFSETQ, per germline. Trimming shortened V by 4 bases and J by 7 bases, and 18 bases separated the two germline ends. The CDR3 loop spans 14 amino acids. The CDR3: CASSVDGSGFEQYF. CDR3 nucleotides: TGCGCCAGCAGCGTGGATGGATCTGGGTTTGAGCAGTACTTC.

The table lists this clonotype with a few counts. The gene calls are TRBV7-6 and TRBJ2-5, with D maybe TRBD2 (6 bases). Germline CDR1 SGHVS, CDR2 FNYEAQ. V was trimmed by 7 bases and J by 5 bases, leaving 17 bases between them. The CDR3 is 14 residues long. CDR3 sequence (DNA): TGTGCCAGCAACGCTTTCGGGGGTACGGAGACCCAGTACTTC. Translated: CASNAFGGTETQYF.